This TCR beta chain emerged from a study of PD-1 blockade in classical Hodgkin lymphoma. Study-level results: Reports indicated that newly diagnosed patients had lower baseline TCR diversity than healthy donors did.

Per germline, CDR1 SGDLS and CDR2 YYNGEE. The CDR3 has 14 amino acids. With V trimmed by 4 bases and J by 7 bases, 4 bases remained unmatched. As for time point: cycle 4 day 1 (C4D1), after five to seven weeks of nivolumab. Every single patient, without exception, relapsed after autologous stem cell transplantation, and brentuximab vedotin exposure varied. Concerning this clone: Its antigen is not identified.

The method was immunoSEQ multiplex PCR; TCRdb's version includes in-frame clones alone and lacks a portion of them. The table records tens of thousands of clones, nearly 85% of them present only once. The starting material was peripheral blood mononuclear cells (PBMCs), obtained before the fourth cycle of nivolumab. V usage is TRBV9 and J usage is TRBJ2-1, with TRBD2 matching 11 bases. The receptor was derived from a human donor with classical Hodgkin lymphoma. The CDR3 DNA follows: TGTGCCAGCAGCAGACTAGCGGGACCTAATGAGCAGTTCTTC. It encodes CASSRLAGPNEQFF.